This T cell receptor (beta chain) is from a study of blood T cell repertoires in COVID-19. Study information: COVID-19 samples, acute and convalescent, were from the United States, Italy and Spain. Sources were T cells, B-cell-depleted T cells, or PBMCs; the material itself was cDNA or gDNA.

The authors' processing: Scientists estimated how many nucleated cells there were by amplifying reference gene primers. The protocol was immunoSEQ multiplex PCR, while the TCRdb copy is restricted to in-frame clones and leaves out a portion. V, J and clone size were drawn from that table, and D and trimming were deduced from the DNA. The table includes about 120,000 clones, roughly 88% detected once. This CDR3 has 16 amino acids. Germline V gene data show CDR1 as KGHDR and CDR2 as SFDVKD. V lost 4 bases and J lost 3; bases outside the gene matches: 8. The rearrangement joins TRBV24-1 to TRBJ2-1; 7 bases map to TRBD1. Material: peripheral blood. The sequence was obtained from a man aged 50-60 years with acute or convalescent COVID-19. CDR3 sequence: CATSETGTYFYNEQFF. The CDR3 DNA sequence: TGTGCCACCAGTGAGACAGGGACCTATTTCTACAATGAGCAGTTCTTC.